This TCR beta chain was retrieved from a study of CD8+ T cells in alopecia areata. Turning to the study itself: Tofacitinib was taken orally by treated patients, and the dose was 5 to 10 mg twice daily.

Noted treatment: oral pan-JAK inhibitor, 5-10 mg twice daily. PBMCs, the starting material, were the source of sorted CD4+ and CD8+ T cells. The CDR3 spans 14 residues. Germline assignment: CDR1 GTSNPN and CDR2 SVGIG (reference sequence). The ends were cut back, 2 bases at V and 4 bases at J, with 11 bases in the middle. Following RNA extraction, reverse transcription yielded cDNA that acted as the sequencing template. Sequencing used immunoSEQ multiplex PCR; TCRdb keeps in-frame clones, though not all of them. The table records about 220,000 clones, under 75% of them present only once. The specimen was CD4+ T cells sorted from blood, collected at week 4, from a patient treated with tofacitinib. This clonotype was obtained from a human donor with alopecia areata. V gene TRBV30 combines with J gene TRBJ2-2; perhaps TRBD1 as D (6 bases). This CDR3 is CAWSTGLPTGELFF. The CDR3, as DNA: TGTGCCTGGAGTACAGGGCTTCCCACCGGGGAGCTGTTTTTT.